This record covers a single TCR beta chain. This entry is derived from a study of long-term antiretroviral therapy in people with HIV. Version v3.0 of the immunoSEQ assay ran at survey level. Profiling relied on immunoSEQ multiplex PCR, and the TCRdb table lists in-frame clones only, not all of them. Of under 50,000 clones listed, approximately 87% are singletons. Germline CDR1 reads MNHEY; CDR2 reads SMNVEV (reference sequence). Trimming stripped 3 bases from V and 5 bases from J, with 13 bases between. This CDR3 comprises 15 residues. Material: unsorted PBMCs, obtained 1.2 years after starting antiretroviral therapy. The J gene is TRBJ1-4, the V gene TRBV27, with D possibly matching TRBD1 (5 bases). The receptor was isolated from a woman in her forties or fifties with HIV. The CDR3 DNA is TGTGCCAGCAGTTTTGGGGGGTGGGGGAATGAAAAACTGTTTTTT. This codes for CASSFGGWGNEKLFF.